These 12 T cell receptor beta chains originate from one sample sequenced in a study of chemoradiotherapy in HPV16-positive cancers. Data came from immunoSEQ multiplex PCR; TCRdb stores just in-frame clones and leaves some out. The data contain about 21,000 clones, about 89% of them singletons. The sample consisted of blood, taken from a patient who underwent chemoradiotherapy. These receptors were obtained from a human donor with HPV-associated anogenital cancer.

V gene TRBV27 combines with J gene TRBJ2-3; maybe TRBD2 (5 bases). Germline V gene lookup returns CDR1 MNHEY and CDR2 SMNVEV (reference sequence). Trimming took off 5 bases at V and 6 bases at J, with 12 bases between the two ends. This CDR3 comprises 13 residues. This CDR3 is CASSPRPGDTQYF. CDR3 in DNA: TGTGCCAGCAGTCCCCGGCCGGGGGATACGCAGTATTTT.

Only one count was recorded for this clone. The chain recombines TRBV5-3 with TRBJ2-1; D is ambiguous. TRBV5-3 qualifies as an ORF whose function is uncertain. This CDR3 is 17 amino acids long. Trimming stripped 4 bases from V and 0 bases from J, with 17 bases between. The chain's CDR3 is CARSPEPNLSSYNEQFF. The CDR3 coding sequence is TGTGCCAGAAGCCCCGAACCGAATCTAAGCTCCTACAATGAGCAGTTCTTC.

This sequence joins TRBV5-1 and TRBJ2-7; D possibly corresponds to TRBD1 (6 bases). Germline V lookup: CDR1 SGHRS, CDR2 YFSETQ. This CDR3 spans 15 amino acids. Between the trimmed V and J ends, which lost 6 bases and 0 bases, there was a span of 16 bases. The CDR3 here is CASTSPDRHSYEQYF. DNA of the CDR3: TGCGCCAGCACTAGTCCCGACAGGCACTCCTACGAGCAGTACTTC. Full variable domain (remainder filled in from reference TRBV5-1 and TRBJ2-7): KAGVTQTPRYLIKTRGQQVTLSCSPISGHRSVSWYQQTPGQGLQFLFEYFSETQRNKGNFPGRFSGRQFSNSRSEMNVSTLELGDSALYLCASTSPDRHSYEQYFGPGTRLTVT.

V is TRBV10-2 and J is TRBJ2-1, with 12 bases identical to TRBD2. The germline gives CDR1 WSHSY, CDR2 SAAADI. The trim removed 6 bases at V and 7 bases at J, leaving 1 base unmatched. The CDR3 is 13 amino acids. CDR3 coding DNA: TGCGCCAGCAGGACTAGCGGGAGTAATGAGCAGTTCTTC. As protein: CASRTSGSNEQFF.

This clone showed up just once. The J gene is TRBJ1-1, the V gene TRBV21-1. TRBV21-1 counts as a pseudogene. This CDR3 has 10 amino acids. The CDR3 region is CASTYTEAFF. CDR3 nucleotides: TGTGCCAGCACCTACACTGAAGCTTTCTTT.

This clone was detected only once. V is TRBV29-1 and J is TRBJ2-6; the match to TRBD1 covers 8 bases. There are 16 residues in the CDR3. V lost 4 bases, J lost 0 bases, and 5 bases stayed unmatched. CDR1 and CDR2 (germline): SQVTM, ANQGSEA. The CDR3: CSVAAGGVSGANVLTF. The CDR3 nucleotides are TGCAGCGTTGCGGCAGGGGGCGTCTCTGGGGCCAACGTCCTGACTTTC. The whole variable domain, remainder taken from reference TRBV29-1 and TRBJ2-6, is SAVISQKPSRDICQRGTSLTIQCQVDSQVTMMFWYRQQPGQSLTLIATANQGSEATYESGFVIDKFPISRPNLTFSTLTVSNMSPEDSSIYLCSVAAGGVSGANVLTFGAGSRLTVL.

The genes are TRBV28 and TRBJ2-2; TRBD2 might be the D (5 bases). Trimming took 6 bases from V and 5 from J, leaving 13 bases between them. Per germline, CDR1 MDHEN and CDR2 SYDVKM. The CDR3 has 14 residues. The CDR3 loop is CASSWGVGTGELFF. DNA for the CDR3: TGTGCCAGCAGCTGGGGAGTTGGGACCGGGGAGCTGTTTTTT.

The gene calls are TRBV2 and TRBJ2-1, with 13 bases aligning to TRBD2. V was clipped by 5 bases and J by 7 bases; unmatched bases: 5. Germline loops: CDR1 SNHLY, CDR2 FYNNEI. The CDR3 loop spans 15 amino acids. The CDR3 loop reads CASSPTSGGVNEQFF. CDR3 sequence (DNA): TGTGCCAGCAGTCCAACTAGCGGGGGGGTTAATGAGCAGTTCTTC.

The chain uses TRBV11-2 and TRBJ2-7; maybe TRBD2 (7 bases). This CDR3 comprises 16 residues. Looked up from germline, CDR1 is SGHAT and CDR2 is FQNNGV. With 6 bases removed from V and 2 bases from J, the gap between germline ends came to 20 bases. CDR3 nucleotides: TGTGCCAGCAGTCAATTGAGGGGAGGGGGAGCCTACGAGCAGTACTTC. It specifies CASSQLRGGGAYEQYF.

The chain recombines TRBV7-8 with TRBJ2-7; 12 nucleotides line up with TRBD2. Per germline, CDR1 SGHVS and CDR2 FQNEAQ. V shed 5 bases, J shed 6 bases, and the junction held 11 bases outside the gene matches. CDR3 length: 16 amino acids. Written as DNA, the CDR3 is TGTGCCAGCAGCCCTCGACTAGCGGGAGAGTCGGGCGAGCAGTACTTC. Translated: CASSPRLAGESGEQYF.

The chain joins TRBV7-2 to TRBJ1-2; TRBD1 might be the D (6 bases). Trimming removed 5 bases from V and 5 bases from J, with 21 bases in between. The CDR3 length is 16 residues. In germline, CDR1 is SGHTA, CDR2 FQGNSA. CDR3 nucleotide sequence: TGTGCCAGCAGCAGCCCGAGGGCCAGGGGAGGTTATGGCTACACCTTC. Its translation is CASSSPRARGGYGYTF.

This chain uses TRBV7-2 with TRBJ2-7; D call uncertain. Germline V gives CDR1 SGHTA, CDR2 FQGNSA. V was cut by 3 bases and J by 7 bases, with 4 bases left in between. The CDR3 covers 10 residues. The CDR3 nucleotides are TGTGCCAGCAGCTTCCATGAGCAGTACTTC. Translating it yields CASSFHEQYF.